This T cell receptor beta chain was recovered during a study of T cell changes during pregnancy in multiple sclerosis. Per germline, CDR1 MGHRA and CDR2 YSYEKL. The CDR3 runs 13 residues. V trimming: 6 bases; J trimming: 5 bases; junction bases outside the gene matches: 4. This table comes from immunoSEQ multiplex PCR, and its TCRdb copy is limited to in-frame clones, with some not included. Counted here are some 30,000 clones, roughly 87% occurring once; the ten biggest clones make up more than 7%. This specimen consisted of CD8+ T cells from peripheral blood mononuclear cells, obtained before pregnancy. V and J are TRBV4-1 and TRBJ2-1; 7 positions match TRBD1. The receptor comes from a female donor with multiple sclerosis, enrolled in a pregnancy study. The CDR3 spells CASRGTGDNEQFF. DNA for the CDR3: TGCGCCAGCAGGGGAACAGGGGACAATGAGCAGTTCTTC.